The 21 T cell receptor beta chains reported below all come from one sample, sequenced in a study of cytomegalovirus exposure and HLA in healthy donors. Clones were sequenced by immunoSEQ multiplex PCR, and TCRdb holds only the in-frame ones, with some missing. Of hundreds of thousands of clones detected, 75% to 90% appear once; the ten largest clones hold 0.8% to 0.85%. Sequences were obtained from PBMCs. These receptors all stem from a young woman in good health and CMV-seronegative.

The rearrangement links TRBV9 to TRBJ2-1; D is possibly TRBD2 (6 bases). V was clipped by 1 base and J by 3 bases, with 11 bases between them. Germline CDR1 and CDR2: SGDLS and YYNGEE. The CDR3 consists of 15 residues. This chain's CDR3 is CASSVFAGLYNEQFF. CDR3 DNA: TGTGCCAGCAGCGTATTTGCGGGACTCTACAATGAGCAGTTCTTC. Drawing the rest from reference TRBV9 and TRBJ2-1, the complete variable domain is DSGVTQTPKHLITATGQRVTLRCSPRSGDLSVYWYQQSLDQGLQFLIQYYNGEERAKGNILERFSAQQFPDLHSELNLSSLELGDSALYFCASSVFAGLYNEQFFGPGTRLTVL.

The chain couples TRBV27 to TRBJ1-2, with TRBD1 matching 11 bases. Losses at the gene ends were 3 bases for V and 4 bases for J; bases not matched to a gene: 10. Germline CDR1 and CDR2: MNHEY and SMNVEV (reference sequence). The CDR3 loop spans 17 amino acids. This CDR3 is CASSFRPGQGVPYGYTF. The CDR3 bases are TGTGCCAGCAGTTTCCGTCCGGGACAGGGGGTTCCCTATGGCTACACCTTC.

Comment on this clone: In the same sample, other DNA sequences code for this CDR3. The chain has TRBV30 and TRBJ1-2; maybe TRBD1 (5 bases). Germline V gene sequence: CDR1 GTSNPN, CDR2 SVGIG (reference sequence). The CDR3 consists of 13 residues. V dropped 3 bases and J dropped 7 bases, with 15 bases sitting between them. The CDR3 reads CAWSERGGSGYTF. CDR3 coding DNA: TGTGCCTGGAGCGAGCGGGGGGGGAGTGGCTACACCTTC.

The V gene is TRBV29-1, the J gene TRBJ1-2; no definite D call. From germline, CDR1 is SQVTM and CDR2 ANQGSEA. The germline V and J ends were trimmed by 4 bases and 12 bases, with 15 bases remaining between them. The CDR3 has 11 amino acids. Written as DNA, the CDR3 is TGCAGCGTTGCTACCTCTAGGAGCCACACCTTC. It translates to CSVATSRSHTF.

The CDR3 bases are TGTGCCAGCAGTTCCCCGACAGAAATCGGCACTGAAGCTTTCTTT. It translates to CASSSPTEIGTEAFF. V and J are TRBV27 and TRBJ1-1; D perhaps matches TRBD1 (5 bases). This CDR3 comprises 15 residues. Germline V gene data show CDR1 as MNHEY and CDR2 as SMNVEV (reference sequence). Trimming removed 4 bases from V and 4 bases from J, with 16 bases in between.

This clone was counted many times. The J gene is TRBJ2-1, the V gene TRBV27; TRBD2 matches at 15 bases. Germline-derived CDR1 and CDR2 are MNHEY and SMNVEV (reference sequence). This CDR3 contains 15 residues. V shed 7 bases and J 8 bases; nucleotides not matched to a gene: 6. The CDR3 is CASNGLAGGPDEQFF. CDR3 DNA sequence: TGTGCCAGCAACGGACTAGCGGGAGGGCCCGATGAGCAGTTCTTC.

V is TRBV5-1 and J is TRBJ2-5, with D unclear. The germline CDR1 and CDR2 sequences are SGHRS and YFSETQ. This CDR3 contains 13 residues. V was cut by 4 bases and J by 2 bases, with 9 bases left in between. CDR3 in amino acids: CASSGGQQETQYF. In DNA, the CDR3 is TGCGCCAGCAGCGGCGGCCAGCAAGAGACCCAGTACTTC.

The V gene is TRBV7-3, the J gene TRBJ2-6; the D gene is possibly TRBD1 (5 bases). The CDR3 contains 18 residues. Looked up from germline, CDR1 is SGHTA and CDR2 is FQGTGA. Trimming removed 4 bases from V and 0 bases from J, with 16 bases in between. The DNA for the CDR3 is TGTGCCAGCAGCTCCAGACAGAGATATAGCTCTGGGGCCAACGTCCTGACTTTC. Translated: CASSSRQRYSSGANVLTF. Based on the CDR3 plus reference TRBV7-3 and TRBJ2-6, the full variable domain is GAGVSQTPSNKVTEKGKYVELRCDPISGHTALYWYRQSLGQGPEFLIYFQGTGAADDSGLPNDRFFAVRPEGSVSTLKIQRTERGDSAVYLCASSSRQRYSSGANVLTFGAGSRLTVL.

In its sample, this clone was seen a few times. The chain uses TRBV2 and TRBJ2-7, with 7 bases identical to TRBD1. The V and J ends lost 3 bases and 0 bases, in that order; junction bases with no gene match: 5. Germline lookup yields CDR1 SNHLY and CDR2 FYNNEI. The CDR3 spans 15 residues. For the CDR3, the DNA is TGTGCCAGCAGTGAGTGGGACAGTGACTCCTACGAGCAGTACTTC. Protein product: CASSEWDSDSYEQYF.

This chain connects TRBV6-1 to TRBJ2-1, with a possible D match to TRBD2 (5 bases). This CDR3 spans 16 amino acids. V lost 4 bases to trimming and J lost 6 bases, with 19 bases between them. In germline, CDR1 is MNHNS, CDR2 SASEGT. CDR3 amino acids: CASSVLVSAKGNEQFF. The CDR3 region has the DNA TGTGCCAGCAGTGTCCTCGTTAGCGCTAAAGGCAATGAGCAGTTCTTC.

The chain is built from TRBV30 and TRBJ1-6; D uncertain. V was trimmed by 4 bases and J by 4 bases, leaving 8 bases between them. Germline-derived CDR1 and CDR2 are GTSNPN and SVGIG (reference sequence). The CDR3 runs to 13 residues. The CDR3 coding sequence is TGTGCCTGGACAAGAGGGTATAATTCACCCCTCCACTTT. Translation gives CAWTRGYNSPLHF.

The J gene is TRBJ2-7, the V gene TRBV9, with D maybe TRBD2 (6 bases). The CDR3 has 16 amino acids. V gave up 4 bases and J gave up 2 bases, with 19 bases separating them. Germline values: CDR1 SGDLS, CDR2 YYNGEE. The CDR3 coding sequence is TGTGCCAGCAGCACTGGCGACAGCCGGGAGACCTACGAGCAGTACTTC. Amino acid sequence: CASSTGDSRETYEQYF.

The gene calls are TRBV2 and TRBJ1-4; D might be TRBD1 (6 bases). Germline V gives CDR1 SNHLY, CDR2 FYNNEI. The CDR3 extends over 14 amino acids. Trimming left V 5 bases short and J 6 bases short, with 13 bases between. CDR3 bases: TGTGCCAGCAGTAAAGAACAGGGTTATGAAAAACTGTTTTTT. This sequence encodes CASSKEQGYEKLFF.

CDR3 sequence: CASSESEGSYQPQHF. As DNA, the CDR3 is TGTGCCAGCAGTGAAAGTGAGGGCAGTTATCAGCCCCAGCATTTT. The rearrangement uses TRBV2 and TRBJ1-5; D unclear. The CDR3 contains 15 residues. The V gene's germline CDR1 is SNHLY and CDR2 FYNNEI. Trimming took 2 bases from V and 5 from J, leaving 13 bases between them.

This clone was seen once. V usage is TRBV28 and J usage is TRBJ1-4; TRBD1 is a possible D gene (5 bases). CDR1 and CDR2 (germline): MDHEN, SYDVKM. The CDR3 length is 15 residues. V gave up 5 bases and J gave up 7 bases, with 17 bases separating them. The CDR3 is CASSTVLPRGEKLFF. The CDR3 coding sequence is TGTGCCAGCAGTACGGTCCTTCCTAGGGGTGAAAAACTGTTTTTT.

Comment on this clone: Sequence at one end of the junction differs from germline and may be a read error. The CDR3 protein is CSARGTSGRAF. The CDR3 nucleotides read TGCAGTGCTAGAGGGACTAGCGGGAGGGCCTTC. The chain has TRBV20-1 and TRBJ2-7, with 15 bases aligning to TRBD2. Germline V gene lookup returns CDR1 DFQATT and CDR2 SNEGSKA (reference sequence). The CDR3 loop spans 11 amino acids.

The chain couples TRBV2 to TRBJ2-1; TRBD1 matches at 8 bases. Trimming took 0 bases from V and 0 from J; bases not matched to a gene: 4. This CDR3 spans 17 amino acids. Germline assignment: CDR1 SNHLY and CDR2 FYNNEI. The CDR3 is CASSEAMGQASYNEQFF. CDR3 DNA sequence: TGTGCCAGCAGTGAAGCGATGGGACAGGCCTCCTACAATGAGCAGTTCTTC. Full variable domain (outside the CDR3, taken from reference TRBV2 and TRBJ2-1): EPEVTQTPSHQVTQMGQEVILRCVPISNHLYFYWYRQILGQKVEFLVSFYNNEISEKSEIFDDQFSVERPDGSNFTLKIRSTKLEDSAMYFCASSEAMGQASYNEQFFGPGTRLTVL.

V and J are TRBV5-1 and TRBJ2-5; a possible D gene is TRBD1 (5 bases). The CDR3 spans 16 residues. The V end was cut by 1 base, the J end by 2 bases, with 15 bases between. Germline V lookup: CDR1 SGHRS, CDR2 YFSETQ. In DNA form, the CDR3 reads TGCGCCAGCAGCTTGTCCCCGACAGAGCCTCAAGAGACCCAGTACTTC. Encoded protein: CASSLSPTEPQETQYF.

The CDR3 DNA reads as TGTGCCAGCTCTTCGTCTAGGGGGAATCAGCCCCAGCATTTT. It translates to CASSSSRGNQPQHF. The chain uses TRBV6-1 and TRBJ1-5; D is perhaps TRBD1 (6 bases). The CDR3 has 14 amino acids. Germline CDR1 and CDR2: MNHNS and SASEGT. Between the trimmed V and J ends, which lost 8 bases and 4 bases, there was a span of 15 bases.

The chain carries TRBV7-2 and TRBJ2-7; TRBD1 matches 10 bases. The CDR3 totals 15 residues. The germline V gene encodes CDR1 SGHTA and CDR2 FQGNSA. Trimming took 4 bases from V and 5 from J; bases not matched to a gene: 8. In DNA form, the CDR3 reads TGTGCCAGCAGCTCCCGGGACAGGGGATCCCACGAGCAGTACTTC. Amino acid sequence: CASSSRDRGSHEQYF.

V usage is TRBV9 and J usage is TRBJ2-1, with D possibly TRBD1 on 6 matching bases. The CDR3 consists of 17 residues. Germline values: CDR1 SGDLS, CDR2 YYNGEE. Trimming took off 3 bases at V and 3 bases at J, with 19 bases between the two ends. The CDR3 region is CASSERPGTTLYNEQFF. The CDR3 nucleotides are TGTGCCAGCAGCGAACGACCCGGGACAACCCTCTACAATGAGCAGTTCTTC.